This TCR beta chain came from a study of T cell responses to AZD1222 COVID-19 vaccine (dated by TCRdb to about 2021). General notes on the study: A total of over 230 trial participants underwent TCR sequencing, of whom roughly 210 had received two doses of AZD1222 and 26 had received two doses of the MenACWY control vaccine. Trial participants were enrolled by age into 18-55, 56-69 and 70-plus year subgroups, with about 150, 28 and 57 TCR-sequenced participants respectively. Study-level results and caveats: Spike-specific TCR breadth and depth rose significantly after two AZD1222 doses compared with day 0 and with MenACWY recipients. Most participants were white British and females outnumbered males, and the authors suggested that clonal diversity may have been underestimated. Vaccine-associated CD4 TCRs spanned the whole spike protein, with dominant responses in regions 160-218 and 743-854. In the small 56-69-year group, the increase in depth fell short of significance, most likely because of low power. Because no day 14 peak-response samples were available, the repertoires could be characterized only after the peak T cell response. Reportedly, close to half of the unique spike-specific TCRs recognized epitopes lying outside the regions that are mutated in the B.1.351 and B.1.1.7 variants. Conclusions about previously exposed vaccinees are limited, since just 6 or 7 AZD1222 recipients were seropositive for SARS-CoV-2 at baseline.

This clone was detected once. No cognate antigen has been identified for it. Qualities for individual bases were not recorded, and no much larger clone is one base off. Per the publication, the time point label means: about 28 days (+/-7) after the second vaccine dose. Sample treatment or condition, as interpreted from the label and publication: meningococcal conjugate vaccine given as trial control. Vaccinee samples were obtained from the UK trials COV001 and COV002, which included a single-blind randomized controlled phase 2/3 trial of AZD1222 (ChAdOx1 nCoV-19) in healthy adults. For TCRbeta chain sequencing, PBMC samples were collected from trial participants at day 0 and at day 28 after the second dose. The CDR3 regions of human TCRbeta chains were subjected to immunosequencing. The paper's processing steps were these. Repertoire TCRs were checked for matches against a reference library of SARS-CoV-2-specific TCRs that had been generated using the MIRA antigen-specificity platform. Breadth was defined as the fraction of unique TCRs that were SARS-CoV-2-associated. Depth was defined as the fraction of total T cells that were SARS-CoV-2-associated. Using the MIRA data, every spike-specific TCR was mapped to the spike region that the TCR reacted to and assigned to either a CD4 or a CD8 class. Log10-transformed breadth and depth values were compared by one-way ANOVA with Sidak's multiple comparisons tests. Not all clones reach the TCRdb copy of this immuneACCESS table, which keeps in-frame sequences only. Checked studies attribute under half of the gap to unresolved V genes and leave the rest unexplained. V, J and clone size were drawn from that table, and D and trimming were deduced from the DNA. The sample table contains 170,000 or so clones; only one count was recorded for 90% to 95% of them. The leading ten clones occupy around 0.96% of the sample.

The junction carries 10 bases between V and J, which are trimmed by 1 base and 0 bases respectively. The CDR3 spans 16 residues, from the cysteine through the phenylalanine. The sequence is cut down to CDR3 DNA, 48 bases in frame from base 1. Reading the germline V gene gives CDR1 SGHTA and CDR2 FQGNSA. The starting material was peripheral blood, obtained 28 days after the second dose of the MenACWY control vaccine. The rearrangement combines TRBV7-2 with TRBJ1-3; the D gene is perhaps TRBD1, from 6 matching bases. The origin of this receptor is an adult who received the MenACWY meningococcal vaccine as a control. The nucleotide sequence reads TGTGCCAGCAGCTTAGGACTGGGGGCCTCTGGAAACACCATATATTTT. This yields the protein CASSLGLGASGNTIYF.